This T cell receptor (beta chain) came from a study of OX40 agonist ivuxolimab in advanced cancers. The study's findings and limits: Dosing at 0.1 to 3.0 mg/kg was accompanied by clonal expansion of CD4+ and CD8+ blood T cells by week 6.

Sequencing used immunoSEQ multiplex PCR; TCRdb keeps in-frame clones, though not all of them. The sample contains more than 60,000 clones, 75% to 90% of which appear only once. CDR1 and CDR2 (germline): LNHDA, SQIVND (reference sequence). This CDR3 contains 14 residues. Trimming removed 7 bases at V and 0 bases at J, with 9 bases between. As to this clone: The antigen remains undetermined.

The material sequenced was CD4+ or CD8+ T cells sorted from blood, taken in a trial of the OX40 agonist ivuxolimab. The sequence came from an adult with an advanced solid tumor such as melanoma, head and neck, liver or kidney cancer. This sequence joins TRBV19 and TRBJ2-2; unclear D gene. The CDR3: CASTTKSNTGELFF. DNA of the CDR3: TGTGCCAGTACGACCAAATCGAACACCGGGGAGCTGTTTTTT.